This paragraph reports one T cell receptor (beta chain). This sample is part of a study of multiple sclerosis patients with progressive multifocal leukoencephalopathy. The CDR3 has 15 residues. Trimming at V came to 6 bases and at J to 1 base, leaving 6 bases not matched to a gene. From germline, CDR1 is MDHEN and CDR2 SYDVKM. Clones were sequenced by immunoSEQ multiplex PCR, and TCRdb holds only the in-frame ones, with some missing. The table has about 30,000 clones, more than 70% seen once. Documented time point: time of PML onset. PML in natalizumab-treated patients developed after between about 16 and 56 months of natalizumab therapy.

The chain carries TRBV28 and TRBJ1-1; 9 nucleotides align to TRBD1. The sequence derives from a woman younger than 45 with progressive multifocal leukoencephalopathy. This sample comprised PBMCs, obtained from a patient treated with natalizumab. The CDR3 bases are TGTGCCAGCAGCTATACAGGGGGCAGGAACACTGAAGCTTTCTTT. Translated, it gives CASSYTGGRNTEAFF.